Following are 17 T cell receptor beta chains from one sample sequenced in a study of shared clonotypes between healthy human individuals. The protocol was immunoSEQ multiplex PCR, while the TCRdb copy is restricted to in-frame clones and leaves out a portion. The sample includes 450,000 to 500,000 clones, about three quarters seen only once; the top ten take 10% to 15%. The sequenced sample was PBMCs. The receptor set was obtained from a woman aged 40 to 50 in good health. Some clones in this sample may be carry-over from other donors' samples.

This clone was seen only once. V usage is TRBV27 and J usage is TRBJ2-3; D gene uncertain. V lost 3 bases and J lost 2, with 6 bases in between. The CDR3 is made up of 13 amino acids. Germline CDR1 is MNHEY and CDR2 is SMNVEV (reference sequence). CDR3 sequence: CASSLLNTDTQYF. Written as DNA, the CDR3 is TGTGCCAGCAGTTTGCTTAACACAGATACGCAGTATTTT.

This clone has more than one count but fewer than ten. V usage is TRBV7-2 and J usage is TRBJ2-7, with D tentatively TRBD2 (6 bases). CDR3 length equals 18 residues. Trimming took off 5 bases at V and 5 bases at J, with 28 bases between the two ends. Germline assignment: CDR1 SGHTA and CDR2 FQGNSA. CDR3 sequence reads: CASSGSGTVATGDNEQYF. CDR3 bases: TGTGCCAGCAGCGGCTCCGGGACGGTCGCAACGGGAGACAACGAGCAGTACTTC.

V and J are TRBV5-6 and TRBJ2-1; 9 nucleotides agree with TRBD2. The length of the CDR3 is 17 residues. Germline loops: CDR1 SGHDT, CDR2 YYEEEE. Trimming cost V 4 bases and J 3 bases; bases outside gene matches: 11. As DNA, the CDR3 is TGTGCCAGCAGCCTCGGACTAGCGATTGACATCTACAATGAGCAGTTCTTC. Residues: CASSLGLAIDIYNEQFF.

Concerning this clone itself: A much more abundant neighbour one base away suggests this may be a read error. At the DNA level, this CDR3 is encoded by other sequences in the same sample as well. The J gene is TRBJ2-3, the V gene TRBV29-1; the match to TRBD2 covers 12 bases. In germline, CDR1 is SQVTM, CDR2 ANQGSEA. The CDR3 has 14 amino acids. As DNA, the CDR3 is TGCAGCGTTTCGACTAGCGGGAGCACAGATACTCAGTATTTT. Residues: CSVSTSGSTDTQYF.

In its sample, this clone was seen many times. The chain recombines TRBV28 with TRBJ1-4; D gene uncertain. Germline-derived CDR1 and CDR2 are MDHEN and SYDVKM. V lost 8 bases to trimming and J lost 8 bases, with 12 bases between them. This CDR3 comprises 12 residues. The CDR3 loop is CASSDRLEKLFF. The CDR3 coding sequence is TGTGCCAGCTCGGATCGGTTGGAAAAACTGTTTTTT.

The CDR3 DNA is TGTGCCAGCAGTGAACTTTGGGTACAGGGGGAAGAGCAGTACTTC. Its protein product is CASSELWVQGEEQYF. The V call is TRBV6-1, the J call TRBJ2-7, with 8 bases identical to TRBD1. V lost 2 bases and J lost 7; bases outside the gene matches: 10. The length of the CDR3 is 15 residues. CDR1 is MNHNS and CDR2 is SASEGT in the germline V gene.

This chain links TRBV5-6 with TRBJ2-1; TRBD2 might be the D (5 bases). The CDR3 is 15 residues long. Germline V lookup: CDR1 SGHDT, CDR2 YYEEEE. The V end lost 0 bases, the J end lost 2 bases, and 9 bases lay between the germline ends. CDR3 DNA: TGTGCCAGCAGCTTGGACGGGGAAGCCTACAATGAGCAGTTCTTC. It is translated as CASSLDGEAYNEQFF.

The V call is TRBV7-9, the J call TRBJ2-7; TRBD2 might be the D (6 bases). Germline CDR1 SEHNR, CDR2 FQNEAQ (reference sequence). V was trimmed by 6 bases and J by 5 bases, leaving 14 bases between them. This CDR3 has 13 amino acids. CDR3 nucleotides: TGTGCCAGCAGGCGACCGAGGACTAACGAGCAGTACTTC. Amino acids: CASRRPRTNEQYF.

This clone has just a few counts. The chain carries TRBV29-1 and TRBJ2-1; TRBD2 matches at 7 bases. There are 15 residues in the CDR3. The J segment lost 0 bases and the V segment lost 6 bases, leaving 8 bases of the junction unmatched. CDR1 is SQVTM and CDR2 is ANQGSEA in the germline V gene. CDR3 DNA: TGCAGCGTCCGCATTGGCGGGAGCTCCTACAATGAGCAGTTCTTC. Translating gives CSVRIGGSSYNEQFF.

The rearrangement links TRBV18 to TRBJ1-5; weak D call: TRBD1 (5 bases). Germline V CDR1 and CDR2: KGHSH, LQKENI. This CDR3 region has 15 residues. Trimming took 3 bases from V and 2 from J, leaving 11 bases between them. In DNA, the CDR3 is TGTGCCAGCTCACCCGGGGGGTATCGCAATCAGCCCCAGCATTTT. This translates into CASSPGGYRNQPQHF.

The chain employs TRBV7-6 and TRBJ2-1, with a possible D match to TRBD1 (5 bases). The CDR3 is made up of 15 amino acids. Germline CDR1 is SGHVS and CDR2 is FNYEAQ. V lost 1 base, J lost 0 bases, and 7 bases lay in between. CDR3 loop: CASSLDRISYNEQFF. Written as DNA, the CDR3 is TGTGCCAGCAGCTTAGACAGGATCTCCTACAATGAGCAGTTCTTC.

The chain is built from TRBV11-3 and TRBJ1-5, with 8 positions matching TRBD1. Germline V lookup: CDR1 SGHNT, CDR2 YENEEA. V gave up 1 base and J gave up 5 bases; unmatched junction bases: 4. The length of the CDR3 is 15 residues. For the CDR3, the DNA is TGTGCCAGCAGCTTAGGGTCAGGGGGCGATCAGCCCCAGCATTTT. Amino acids: CASSLGSGGDQPQHF.

This clone was seen repeatedly, ten times or more. This chain connects TRBV28 to TRBJ2-1; D is uncertain. The V gene lost 5 bases and the J gene lost 11 bases, with 13 bases spanning the gap. This CDR3 spans 12 amino acids. Germline CDR1 MDHEN, CDR2 SYDVKM. CDR3 DNA sequence: TGTGCCAGCAGTCCCCGGGCCGGCCAGCAGTTCTTC. It codes for CASSPRAGQQFF. The full variable domain, its missing parts supplied by reference TRBV28 and TRBJ2-1, is DVKVTQSSRYLVKRTGEKVFLECVQDMDHENMFWYRQDPGLGLRLIYFSYDVKMKEKGDIPEGYSVSREKKERFSLILESASTNQTSMYLCASSPRAGQQFFGPGTRLTVL.

This rearrangement joins TRBV15 to TRBJ2-7; TRBD2 might be the D (6 bases). Germline-derived CDR1 and CDR2 are LNHNV and YYDKDF (reference sequence). The CDR3 extends over 18 amino acids. Trimming left V 0 bases short and J 4 bases short, with 22 bases between. The CDR3 DNA follows: TGTGCCACCAGCAGAGATCCCTCGACTAGTCTAGCGCCTTACGAGCAGTACTTC. The encoded protein is CATSRDPSTSLAPYEQYF.

CDR3 protein: CASSYSLASGGRKYF. The CDR3 DNA reads TGTGCCAGCAGTTACTCGTTGGCTAGCGGGGGGAGGAAGTATTTT. J is TRBJ2-3 and V is TRBV6-5, with 11 positions matching TRBD2. The germline V gene has CDR1 MNHEY and CDR2 SVGAGI. The CDR3 extends over 15 amino acids. V was pared by 0 bases and J by 13 bases, with 9 bases of the junction left unmatched.

A few counts support this clone. The chain uses TRBV5-1 and TRBJ1-2, with 7 nucleotides matching TRBD1. CDR3 length: 12 amino acids. V dropped 7 bases and J dropped 8; count of bases not matched to a gene: 8. Germline V gene data show CDR1 as SGHRS and CDR2 as YFSETQ. CDR3 region: CASSTRGQGYTF. DNA for the CDR3: TGCGCCAGCTCAACGAGGGGACAGGGCTACACCTTC.

The chain is built from TRBV2 and TRBJ2-5, with unresolved D. The end of the DNA aligns better with TRBJ2-7, so the J call may be wrong. There are 12 residues in the CDR3. Germline-derived CDR1 and CDR2 are SNHLY and FYNNEI. Here the CDR3 reads CASSVRQYEQYF. The CDR3, as DNA: TGTGCCAGCAGTGTTCGGCAGTACGAGCAGTACTTC.